One sample yielded the 23 T cell receptor beta chains listed below, sequenced in a study of blood T cell repertoires in COVID-19. Produced via immunoSEQ multiplex PCR; TCRdb's table is partial and in-frame only. The sample includes around 50,000 clones, more than 75% of them seen just once. The sample taken for sequencing was peripheral blood. These receptors originate from a woman aged 55-70 years with acute or convalescent COVID-19.

This clone was seen only a few times. V usage is TRBV6-1 and J usage is TRBJ1-2; D not resolved. Germline V gives CDR1 MNHNS, CDR2 SASEGT. CDR3 size: 13 residues. The V gene lost 2 bases and the J gene lost 2 bases, with 6 bases spanning the gap. The CDR3 DNA reads as TGTGCCAGCAGTGAATCGGGGAACTATGGCTACACCTTC. Translated, it gives CASSESGNYGYTF.

The rearrangement joins TRBV12-5 to TRBJ2-1; 10 bases align to TRBD1. The length of the CDR3 is 15 residues. With V trimmed by 5 bases and J by 2 bases, 3 bases remained unmatched. CDR1 is LGHNT and CDR2 is FRNRAP in the germline V gene. CDR3 region: CASGTGTGAYNEQFF. CDR3 sequence (DNA): TGTGCTAGTGGTACCGGGACAGGGGCCTACAATGAGCAGTTCTTC.

The rearrangement uses TRBV24-1 and TRBJ2-5, with D maybe TRBD2 (5 bases). Trimming left V 5 bases short and J 2 bases short, with 14 bases between. The CDR3 length is 15 residues. Germline V gene lookup returns CDR1 KGHDR and CDR2 SFDVKD. The CDR3 DNA sequence: TGTGCCACCAGTGGAGCGCGGGTTGGGCAAGAGACCCAGTACTTC. It translates to CATSGARVGQETQYF.

This clone has only a few counts. The chain couples TRBV27 to TRBJ1-6; TRBD1 agrees at 7 bases. From germline, CDR1 is MNHEY and CDR2 SMNVEV (reference sequence). Losses at the gene ends were 3 bases for V and 5 bases for J; bases not matched to a gene: 4. This CDR3 is built from 15 residues. The CDR3 spells CASSFSGTDNSPLHF. In nucleotides, the CDR3 is TGTGCCAGCAGTTTTTCTGGGACAGATAATTCACCCCTCCACTTT.

V and J are TRBV25-1 and TRBJ2-3; weak D call: TRBD2 (5 bases). The CDR3 length is 15 residues. The V end was cut by 0 bases, the J end by 4 bases, with 11 bases between. CDR1 and CDR2 (germline): MGHDK, SYGVNS. As DNA, the CDR3 is TGTGCCAGCAGTGAATACGGGAATCGGGCAGATACGCAGTATTTT. Protein sequence: CASSEYGNRADTQYF.

This chain links TRBV19 with TRBJ1-1; the match to TRBD1 covers 7 bases. The germline V gene encodes CDR1 LNHDA and CDR2 SQIVND (reference sequence). V gave up 5 bases and J gave up 8 bases; unmatched junction bases: 11. The CDR3 extends over 14 amino acids. In DNA, the CDR3 is TGTGCCAGTAGTTACGGGGCAGGGGGAGGAGAAGCTTTCTTT. This codes for CASSYGAGGGEAFF.

The chain has TRBV29-1 and TRBJ1-3; D remains unclear. CDR3 length equals 15 residues. The V and J ends lost 4 bases and 4 bases respectively, with 17 bases between them. The V gene's germline CDR1 is SQVTM and CDR2 ANQGSEA. The CDR3 bases are TGCAGCGTTGCTGCGACTCCGGGGTCGGGAAACACCATATATTTT. Translating it yields CSVAATPGSGNTIYF.

This chain joins TRBV6-6 and TRBJ1-1, with a weak D call TRBD1 (5 bases). Trimming left V 7 bases short and J 0 bases short, with 9 bases between. The CDR3 sequence is 13 residues long. Germline V gene lookup returns CDR1 MNHNY and CDR2 SVGAGI (reference sequence). The CDR3 DNA reads as TGTGCCAGCAACAGACAGTTGAACACTGAAGCTTTCTTT. Protein product: CASNRQLNTEAFF.

The chain carries TRBV7-9 and TRBJ2-7; perhaps TRBD1 as D (6 bases). Germline-derived CDR1 and CDR2 are SEHNR and FQNEAQ (reference sequence). The ends were cut back, 6 bases at V and 6 bases at J, with 15 bases in the middle. CDR3 length: 13 amino acids. In DNA form, the CDR3 reads TGTGCCAGCAGGGACGATGGGGGCGGCGAGCAGTACTTC. Translating gives CASRDDGGGEQYF.

This clone was seen a few times. The chain links TRBV3-1 (or the pseudogene TRBV3-2) to TRBJ1-1; perhaps TRBD1 as D (6 bases). The CDR3 length is 15 residues. Germline CDR1 is LGHDT and CDR2 is YNNKEL (reference sequence). The germline V and J ends were trimmed by 2 bases and 1 base, with 11 bases remaining between them. The CDR3 sequence: CASSQTGFGNTEAFF. CDR3 sequence (DNA): TGTGCCAGCAGCCAAACAGGGTTCGGGAACACTGAAGCTTTCTTT.

The V and J genes are TRBV25-1 and TRBJ2-2, with 10 bases that match TRBD2. V trimming: 2 bases; J trimming: 7 bases; junction bases outside the gene matches: 4. Germline V gives CDR1 MGHDK, CDR2 SYGVNS. The CDR3 is 15 amino acids. CDR3 loop: CASSESGGAHGELFF. The CDR3 DNA sequence: TGTGCCAGCAGTGAAAGCGGGGGGGCTCACGGGGAGCTGTTTTTT.

This rearrangement joins TRBV3-1 (or the pseudogene TRBV3-2) to TRBJ2-7, with D tentatively TRBD2 (5 bases). CDR3 length: 13 amino acids. Germline V gene lookup returns CDR1 LGHDT and CDR2 YNNKEL (reference sequence). Trimming pared 4 bases from V and 12 bases from J, leaving 19 bases between. The CDR3 loop is CASSRGLASPGYF. CDR3 DNA: TGTGCCAGCAGCCGAGGGTTGGCGAGTCCGGGGTACTTC.

The chain joins TRBV6-6 to TRBJ2-3; 7 positions match TRBD2. The CDR3 sequence is 14 residues long. Per the germline V gene, CDR1 is MNHNY and CDR2 is SVGAGI (reference sequence). V was pared by 4 bases and J by 2 bases, with 3 bases of the junction left unmatched. The CDR3 DNA sequence: TGTGCCAGCAGTTCAGCGGGGTCCACAGATACGCAGTATTTT. Translation gives CASSSAGSTDTQYF.

This clone showed up just once. V gene TRBV7-2 combines with J gene TRBJ2-2, with 11 bases aligning to TRBD2. The CDR3 has 16 residues. V was clipped by 5 bases and J by 4 bases; unmatched bases: 6. Germline assignment: CDR1 SGHTA and CDR2 FQGNSA. The CDR3, as DNA: TGTGCCAGCAGCCGCTTAGCGGGGGGGACCACCGGGGAGCTGTTTTTT. Its translation: CASSRLAGGTTGELFF.

This clone is a singleton in its sample. The rearrangement links TRBV7-9 to TRBJ2-7, with 9 bases that match TRBD1. Germline V gives CDR1 SEHNR, CDR2 FQNEAQ (reference sequence). This CDR3 spans 14 amino acids. J was trimmed by 2 bases and V by 5 bases; bases with no gene match: 4. The CDR3 sequence: CASSRGQGPYEQYF. CDR3 DNA sequence: TGTGCCAGCAGCCGGGGACAGGGTCCCTACGAGCAGTACTTC.

This sequence joins TRBV21-1 and TRBJ2-2; whether TRBD1, the table's D call, matches the DNA was not checked. TRBV21-1 is described as a pseudogene. This CDR3 spans 18 amino acids. The CDR3 region is CASSNFAGRTRNTGELFF. CDR3 nucleotide sequence: TGTGCCAGCAGCAACTTCGCAGGGCGTACAAGAAACACCGGGGAGCTGTTTTTT.

This clone was detected a few times. The DNA for the CDR3 is TGCGCCAGCAGCCGTTCAGGGGGCGCGAACACCGGGGAGCTGTTTTTT. Residues: CASSRSGGANTGELFF. The J gene is TRBJ2-2, the V gene TRBV4-1; 8 nucleotides align to TRBD1. Germline values: CDR1 MGHRA, CDR2 YSYEKL. The CDR3 has 16 amino acids. V dropped 4 bases and J dropped 0; count of bases not matched to a gene: 4.

The chain uses TRBV27 and TRBJ1-1; TRBD1 agrees at 7 bases. This CDR3 contains 15 residues. The J segment lost 4 bases and the V segment lost 0 bases, leaving 5 bases of the junction unmatched. Germline V gives CDR1 MNHEY, CDR2 SMNVEV (reference sequence). CDR3 sequence (DNA): TGTGCCAGCAGTTTATCTTTACCAGGGGGCACTGAAGCTTTCTTT. Encoded protein: CASSLSLPGGTEAFF.

For the CDR3, the DNA is TGTGCCTGGAGTGTACCCGGGGGGTCAACCTACGAGCAGTACTTC. Translating it yields CAWSVPGGSTYEQYF. The rearrangement links TRBV30 to TRBJ2-7; TRBD2 matches at 7 bases. CDR1 and CDR2 (germline): GTSNPN, SVGIG (reference sequence). The CDR3 runs 15 residues. Trimming at V came to 0 bases and at J to 2 bases, leaving 7 bases not matched to a gene.

The CDR3 DNA is TGCGCCAGCAGCTCCGACAGGGGAACGAACACCGGGGAGCTGTTTTTT. As protein: CASSSDRGTNTGELFF. V gene TRBV5-1 combines with J gene TRBJ2-2; 8 bases align to TRBD1. The CDR3 contains 16 residues. Germline CDR1 reads SGHRS; CDR2 reads YFSETQ. V lost 3 bases to trimming and J lost 0 bases; unmatched junction nucleotides: 4. Drawing the rest from reference TRBV5-1 and TRBJ2-2, the complete variable domain is KAGVTQTPRYLIKTRGQQVTLSCSPISGHRSVSWYQQTPGQGLQFLFEYFSETQRNKGNFPGRFSGRQFSNSRSEMNVSTLELGDSALYLCASSSDRGTNTGELFFGEGSRLTVL.

The chain links TRBV27 to TRBJ1-2; TRBD1 might be the D (5 bases). CDR1 is MNHEY, CDR2 SMNVEV, per germline (reference sequence). The ends were cut back, 3 bases at V and 5 bases at J, with 10 bases in the middle. The CDR3 length is 13 residues. The CDR3, as DNA: TGTGCCAGCAGTTTCGCGGGGGGGTATGGCTACACCTTC. Residues: CASSFAGGYGYTF.

This chain links TRBV4-3 with TRBJ1-2, with D perhaps TRBD1 (5 bases). Trimming left V 0 bases short and J 0 bases short, with 8 bases between. The CDR3 has 15 residues. Germline V lookup: CDR1 LGHNA, CDR2 YSLEER. CDR3 residues: CASSQDTGSNYGYTF. CDR3 nucleotides: TGCGCCAGCAGCCAAGATACAGGATCTAACTATGGCTACACCTTC.

This sequence joins TRBV4-3 and TRBJ2-1, with 12 bases identical to TRBD2. Germline CDR1 and CDR2: LGHNA and YSLEER. CDR3 length: 17 amino acids. V lost 3 bases, J lost 8 bases, and 11 bases stayed unmatched. CDR3 coding DNA: TGCGCCAGCAGCCACCGACTAGCGGGGGAACTTCGCGATGAGCAGTTCTTC. It encodes CASSHRLAGELRDEQFF.